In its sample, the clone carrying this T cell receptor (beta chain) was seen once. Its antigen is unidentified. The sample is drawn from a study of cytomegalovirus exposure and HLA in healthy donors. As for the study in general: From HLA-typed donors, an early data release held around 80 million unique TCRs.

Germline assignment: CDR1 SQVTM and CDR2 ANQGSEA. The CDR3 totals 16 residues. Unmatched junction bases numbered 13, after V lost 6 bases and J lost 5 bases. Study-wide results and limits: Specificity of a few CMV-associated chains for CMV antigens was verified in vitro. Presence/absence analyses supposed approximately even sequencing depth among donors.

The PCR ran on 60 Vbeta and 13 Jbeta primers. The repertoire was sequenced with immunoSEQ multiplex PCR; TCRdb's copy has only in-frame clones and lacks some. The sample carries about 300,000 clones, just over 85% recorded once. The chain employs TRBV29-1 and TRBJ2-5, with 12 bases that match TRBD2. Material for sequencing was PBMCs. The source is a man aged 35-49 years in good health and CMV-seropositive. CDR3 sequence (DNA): TGCAGCGTCCCACCCCGGGCTAGCGGGAGGGATGAGACCCAGTACTTC. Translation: CSVPPRASGRDETQYF.